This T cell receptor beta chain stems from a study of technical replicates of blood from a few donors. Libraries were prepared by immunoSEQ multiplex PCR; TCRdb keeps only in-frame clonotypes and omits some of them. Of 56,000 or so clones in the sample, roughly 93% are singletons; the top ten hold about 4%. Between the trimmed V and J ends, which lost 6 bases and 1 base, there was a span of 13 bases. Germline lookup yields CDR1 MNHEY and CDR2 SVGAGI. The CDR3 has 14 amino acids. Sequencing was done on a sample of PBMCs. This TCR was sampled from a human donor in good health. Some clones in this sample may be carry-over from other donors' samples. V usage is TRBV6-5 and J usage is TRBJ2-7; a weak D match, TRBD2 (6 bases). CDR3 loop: CASRRGTDSYEQYF. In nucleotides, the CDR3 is TGTGCCAGCAGGCGCGGGACGGATTCCTACGAGCAGTACTTC.